This entry describes one T cell receptor beta chain. Its target is unknown. The data stem from a study of T cells in localized non-small cell lung cancer. This CDR3 spans 15 amino acids. Germline lookup yields CDR1 SGHNT and CDR2 YENEEA. V was pared by 4 bases and J by 1 base, with 12 bases between. Study results and caveats: Out of the top 100 tumor clones, a median around 57 were seen in adjacent lung.

Assay used: immunoSEQ multiplex PCR; TCRdb lists only in-frame clones, some missing. The sample shows around 20,000 clones, around 85% of them seen only once. The V gene is TRBV11-3, the J gene TRBJ2-3; weak D call: TRBD2 (6 bases). The sequences come from peripheral blood, collected before any cancer treatment. This clonotype was sampled from a woman between 35 and 75 years old with stage I lung adenocarcinoma. The DNA of the CDR3 is TGTGCCAGCAGCTGGGACTTGCGGGGCACAGATACGCAGTATTTT. Residues: CASSWDLRGTDTQYF. The entire variable domain, with the rest obtained from reference TRBV11-3 and TRBJ2-3, is as follows: EAGVVQSPRYKIIEKKQPVAFWCNPISGHNTLYWYLQNLGQGPELLIRYENEEAVDDSQLPKDRFSAERLKGVDSTLKIQPAELGDSAVYLCASSWDLRGTDTQYFGPGTRLTVL.